This T cell receptor beta chain came from a study of T cells expressing NK-cell markers. TCRdb reworked the 5' RACE reads into one entry per CDR3 protein, no DNA. This specimen shows about 460,000 distinct CDR3 sequences; the ten leading clones hold approximately 1.4%. What was sequenced was blood T cells: a sorted CD56 or NKG2C T cell subset, CD4+ or CD8+ T cells, or bulk PBMC T cells (not recorded which). This TCR derives from a woman aged 50 to 65 in good health.

The CDR3 region is CASSLDPGWGETQYF. V and J are TRBV7-2 and TRBJ2-5; lacking DNA, the TRBD1 call made by TCRdb goes unchecked. This CDR3 is 15 amino acids long. Germline V gene lookup returns CDR1 SGHTA and CDR2 FQGNSA. Combining the CDR3 with reference TRBV7-2 and TRBJ2-5 gives the whole variable domain GAGVSQSPSNKVTEKGKDVELRCDPISGHTALYWYRQSLGQGLEFLIYFQGNSAPDKSGLPSDRFSAERTGGSVSTLTIQRTQQEDSAVYLCASSLDPGWGETQYFGPGTRLLVL.